This T cell receptor beta chain was recorded in a study of Graves' ophthalmopathy and Graves' hyperthyroidism. Amplifying from RNA transcripts, the study obtained TCR beta CDR3 regions. HTBI primers primed a first-round RT-PCR, and a second-round multiplex PCR followed. MiXCR, applied by TCRdb to the multiplex PCR reads, yields one record per CDR3 protein. This table holds about 740,000 distinct CDR3 sequences, around 40% found once. Trimming left V 4 bases short and J 4 bases short, with 14 bases between. CDR1 is DFQATT and CDR2 is SNEGSKA in the germline V gene (reference sequence). The CDR3 length is 14 residues. As regards this clonotype: Its matching antigen is unknown.

Study conclusions and caveats: Blood was where most expanded thyroid clonotypes above 0.001 frequency also turned up.

The source of this sequence is an adult man with Graves' ophthalmopathy. V and J are TRBV20-1 and TRBJ1-3; a possible D gene is TRBD1 (5 bases). Sequenced input: peripheral blood. The CDR3 protein is CSANRDGAGNTIYF. The CDR3 nucleotides read TGCAGTGCTAACCGGGACGGTGCAGGAAACACCATATATTTT.